The 26 T cell receptor beta chains reported below all come from one sample, sequenced in a study of T cell repertoires in cytomegalovirus infection. TCRdb called the reads again in MiXCR, with one record for every CDR3 protein. The data show under 200,000 distinct CDR3 sequences, 28% seen once. The specimen sequenced was PBMCs. These receptors came from a human donor in good health (CMV status not recorded). Some clones in this sample may be carry-over from other donors' samples.

The CDR3 region is CASKDRGTGNQPQHF. The CDR3 coding sequence is TGTGCCAGCAAGGACAGGGGGACTGGCAATCAGCCCCAGCATTTT. The chain is built from TRBV2 and TRBJ1-5; 10 nucleotides line up with TRBD1. Germline V gives CDR1 SNHLY, CDR2 FYNNEI. The V segment lost 7 bases and the J segment 2 bases; nucleotides outside the gene matches: 5. The CDR3 is 15 residues long.

This clonotype showed up just a few times. CDR3 bases: TGTGCCAGTGTGGGGGGAAAATCTGGCTACACCTTC. This gives the protein CASVGGKSGYTF. The V call is TRBV6-6, the J call TRBJ1-2, with a possible D match to TRBD1 (5 bases). Trimming pared 9 bases from V and 7 bases from J, leaving 15 bases between. From germline, CDR1 is MNHNY and CDR2 SVGAGI (reference sequence). This CDR3 is built from 12 residues.

This clonotype was seen only a few times. The J gene is TRBJ2-7, the V gene TRBV12-3 or TRBV12-4; 7 bases line up with TRBD1. The J segment lost 6 bases and the V segment lost 3 bases, leaving 2 bases of the junction unmatched. This CDR3 comprises 12 residues. CDR3 DNA sequence: TGTGCCAGCAGTTTTGAGGGGGCCGAGCAGTACTTC. It codes for CASSFEGAEQYF.

The chain has TRBV5-3 and TRBJ2-5; a weak D match, TRBD2 (7 bases). TRBV5-3 is flagged as an ORF with uncertain function. The CDR3 totals 15 residues. Trimming pared 8 bases from V and 4 bases from J, leaving 21 bases between. The CDR3 coding sequence is TGTGCCAGCAGCCGGCAAGGGGGGGGAGGAGAGACCCAGTACTTC. Translated, it gives CASSRQGGGGETQYF.

This clonotype has more than one count but fewer than ten. The chain couples TRBV20-1 to TRBJ1-2; no clear D gene. The CDR3 has 14 amino acids. V was clipped by 3 bases and J by 0 bases, with 11 bases between them. Germline CDR1 and CDR2: DFQATT and SNEGSKA (reference sequence). The CDR3 nucleotides read TGCAGTGCTAGTAGTCCCCGCGCTAACTATGGCTACACCTTC. As protein: CSASSPRANYGYTF.

The chain has TRBV5-6 and TRBJ1-1; D is unresolved. This CDR3 is 12 amino acids long. The germline CDR1 and CDR2 sequences are SGHDT and YYEEEE. V lost 4 bases and J 3 bases, leaving 7 bases between the germline ends. CDR3 residues: CASSEGHTEAFF. The CDR3, as DNA: TGTGCCAGCAGCGAAGGGCACACTGAAGCTTTCTTT.

The V gene is TRBV4-2, the J gene TRBJ1-4; possibly TRBD1 for D (6 bases). Germline CDR1 reads LGHNA; CDR2 reads YNFKEQ. There are 18 residues in the CDR3. Trimming stripped 0 bases from V and 0 bases from J, with 14 bases between. The CDR3 DNA sequence: TGTGCCAGCAGCCAAGAACGCGGGACACCAACAACTAATGAAAAACTGTTTTTT. Protein product: CASSQERGTPTTNEKLFF.

The gene calls are TRBV2 and TRBJ2-4, with 8 positions matching TRBD2. Germline assignment: CDR1 SNHLY and CDR2 FYNNEI. After removal of 9 bases from V and 2 bases from J, the junction contained 15 bases not matched to a gene. The CDR3 runs to 17 residues. CDR3 in DNA: TGTGCCAGGACCCAGGACGGGAGGGACCCTTCCAAAAACATTCAGTACTTC. As protein: CARTQDGRDPSKNIQYF.

This clonotype was counted only a few times. The chain joins TRBV5-1 to TRBJ2-1, with D perhaps matching TRBD1 (6 bases). V shed 4 bases and J shed 7 bases, with 15 bases lying between them. The germline V gene has CDR1 SGHRS and CDR2 YFSETQ. The CDR3 has 14 amino acids. The CDR3 reads CASSGTLQGNEQFF. The CDR3 bases are TGCGCCAGCAGCGGAACCCTACAGGGAAATGAGCAGTTCTTC.

This clonotype was counted between two and nine times. The chain uses TRBV5-6 and TRBJ1-1; TRBD1 agrees at 8 bases. From germline, CDR1 is SGHDT and CDR2 YYEEEE. The ends lost 3 bases at V and 0 bases at J; junction bases unmatched: 7. The CDR3 length is 16 residues. CDR3 bases: TGTGCCAGCAGCTCGGACAGGGTTTTCATGAACACTGAAGCTTTCTTT. Translated: CASSSDRVFMNTEAFF.

V is TRBV4-2 and J is TRBJ2-7; 7 positions agree with TRBD1. V lost 2 bases to trimming and J lost 3 bases; unmatched junction nucleotides: 7. The CDR3 runs to 15 residues. Germline V gene sequence: CDR1 LGHNA, CDR2 YNFKEQ. The CDR3 loop reads CASSQTRQGYYEQYF. CDR3 DNA sequence: TGTGCCAGCAGCCAAACCCGACAGGGTTACTACGAGCAGTACTTC.

A remark on this clonotype: One end of the junction does not line up with germline, which may come from a read error. The V gene is TRBV6-2 or TRBV6-3, the J gene TRBJ1-1, with a possible D match to TRBD1 (6 bases). The germline V gene encodes CDR1 MNHEY and CDR2 SVGEGT. The CDR3 loop spans 16 amino acids. The CDR3 here is CASSYSKEGGNTEAFF. The CDR3 DNA reads as TGTGCTAGCAGTTACTCGAAGGAGGGGGGCAACACTGAAGCTTTCTTT.

The genes are TRBV11-1 and TRBJ2-5; D might be TRBD1 or TRBD2, each matching 5 bases. Trimming took off 5 bases at V and 2 bases at J, with 12 bases between the two ends. CDR3 size: 14 residues. Germline V gene sequence: CDR1 SGHAT, CDR2 FQDESV (reference sequence). The CDR3 region is CASSPDGAQETQYF. The CDR3 DNA is TGTGCCAGCAGCCCGGACGGGGCACAAGAGACCCAGTACTTC.

This clonotype was found a few times. This chain links TRBV4-1 with TRBJ1-2, with a possible D match to TRBD1 (5 bases). V gave up 3 bases and J gave up 2 bases, with 22 bases separating them. This CDR3 has 18 residues. CDR1 is MGHRA and CDR2 is YSYEKL in the germline V gene. As DNA, the CDR3 is TGCGCCAGCAGCCAGGGGACTTTAGACAGCTTGGGGAACTATGGCTACACCTTC. This sequence encodes CASSQGTLDSLGNYGYTF.

This clonotype was counted only a few times. This rearrangement joins TRBV4-1 to TRBJ1-4, with D uncertain. The CDR3 spans 14 residues. CDR1 MGHRA and CDR2 YSYEKL come from the germline V gene. Trimming stripped 0 bases from V and 10 bases from J, with 12 bases between. CDR3 region: CASSQEETVGKLFF. CDR3 sequence (DNA): TGCGCCAGCAGCCAAGAGGAAACAGTAGGAAAACTGTTTTTT.

This clonotype has at least ten counts. The rearrangement uses TRBV7-2 and TRBJ1-1; D is uncertain. V lost 0 bases to trimming and J lost 1 base, with 9 bases between them. The CDR3 is made up of 15 amino acids. CDR1 is SGHTA and CDR2 is FQGNSA in the germline V gene. The CDR3 region is CASSLAGIQNTEAFF. The CDR3 DNA is TGTGCCAGCAGCTTAGCGGGCATACAGAACACTGAAGCTTTCTTT.

This clonotype was counted between two and nine times. V usage is TRBV7-9 and J usage is TRBJ2-7; D may be TRBD1 (6 bases). CDR1 SEHNR and CDR2 FQNEAQ come from the germline V gene (reference sequence). Trimming cost V 4 bases and J 5 bases, with 15 bases left between them. The CDR3 runs to 14 residues. CDR3 DNA sequence: TGTGCCAGCAGCTCTGACAGGCAGACCCACGAGCAGTACTTC. Its translation is CASSSDRQTHEQYF.

This clonotype was counted only a few times. V gene TRBV7-2 combines with J gene TRBJ2-3; the match to TRBD2 covers 9 bases. This CDR3 spans 15 amino acids. CDR1 is SGHTA and CDR2 is FQGNSA in the germline V gene. Trimming cost V 3 bases and J 3 bases; bases outside gene matches: 4. CDR3 amino acids: CASSFRRGGTDTQYF. The CDR3 bases are TGTGCCAGCAGCTTTAGGCGGGGGGGAACAGATACGCAGTATTTT.

This clonotype has only a few counts. This rearrangement joins TRBV2 to TRBJ1-1, with D unclear. Trimming stripped 7 bases from V and 1 base from J, with 10 bases between. CDR1 and CDR2 from the germline V gene are SNHLY and FYNNEI. The CDR3 sequence is 13 residues long. The CDR3 DNA sequence: TGTGCCAGCACCACCGACGGGAACACTGAAGCTTTCTTT. Protein product: CASTTDGNTEAFF.

The chain carries TRBV7-2 and TRBJ1-1; tentatively, D is TRBD1 (6 bases). The V end lost 8 bases, the J end lost 11 bases, and 12 bases lay between the germline ends. CDR1 and CDR2 from the germline V gene are SGHTA and FQGNSA. This CDR3 comprises 10 residues. CDR3 sequence: CASREGEAFF. The CDR3 nucleotides are TGTGCCAGCCGCGAGGGGGAGGCTTTCTTT.

There are a few counts of this clonotype. The V call is TRBV19, the J call TRBJ1-5; weak D call: TRBD1 (6 bases). Germline CDR1 LNHDA, CDR2 SQIVND (reference sequence). V lost 9 bases and J 1 base, leaving 16 bases between the germline ends. The CDR3 has 15 amino acids. The CDR3 nucleotides are TGTGCCAGCCGTATAGGGGGGCTGAGCAATCAGCCCCAGCATTTT. This translates into CASRIGGLSNQPQHF.

The rearrangement joins TRBV11-2 to TRBJ1-2, with TRBD1 as a possible D gene (6 bases). Germline CDR1 is SGHAT and CDR2 is FQNNGV. The CDR3 runs to 14 residues. The V and J ends lost 5 bases and 7 bases respectively, with 17 bases between them. The DNA of the CDR3 is TGTGCCAGCAGCCCGGGGGTGGACAGCTCTGGCTACACCTTC. Translation gives CASSPGVDSSGYTF. The whole variable domain, filled in from reference TRBV11-2 and TRBJ1-2, reads EAGVAQSPRYKIIEKRQSVAFWCNPISGHATLYWYQQILGQGPKLLIQFQNNGVVDDSQLPKDRFSAERLKGVDSTLKIQPAKLEDSAVYLCASSPGVDSSGYTFGSGTRLTVV.

J is TRBJ2-7 and V is TRBV20-1; D gene ambiguous. Germline V gene lookup returns CDR1 DFQATT and CDR2 SNEGSKA (reference sequence). Between the trimmed V and J ends, which lost 0 bases and 3 bases, there was a span of 9 bases. CDR3 length equals 13 residues. The CDR3 DNA follows: TGCAGTGCTAGAGAGCGACCCGGCTACGAGCAGTACTTC. Amino acid sequence: CSARERPGYEQYF.

The chain is built from TRBV6-5 and TRBJ1-4, with D possibly matching TRBD1 (5 bases). V gave up 8 bases and J gave up 5 bases, with 9 bases separating them. Germline V gives CDR1 MNHEY, CDR2 SVGAGI. The CDR3 covers 12 residues. CDR3 in DNA: TGTGCCAGCGGGGGAGAAAATGAAAAACTGTTTTTT. It encodes CASGGENEKLFF.

About this clonotype: A much larger clone lies a single base off, so this may be a read error. CDR3: CASSLGDRGGYEQYF. The CDR3 DNA reads as TGTGCCAGCAGCTTAGGGGACAGGGGAGGCTACGAGCAGTACTTC. This sequence joins TRBV7-6 and TRBJ2-7; 10 bases match TRBD1. The germline V gene encodes CDR1 SGHVS and CDR2 FNYEAQ. The CDR3 has 15 amino acids. V shed 1 base and J 3 bases; nucleotides not matched to a gene: 3.

This clonotype was recorded a few times. The rearrangement links TRBV12-3 or TRBV12-4 to TRBJ2-7, with D possibly being TRBD1 (6 bases). Trimming took off 6 bases at V and 12 bases at J, with 18 bases between the two ends. The CDR3 length is 12 residues. CDR3: CASSLGQIGAYF. CDR3 in DNA: TGTGCCAGCAGCCTCGGACAGATTGGGGCGTACTTC.